The entry below gives a single T cell receptor beta chain sequence along with its context. Its cognate antigen is unknown. Germline V gives CDR1 SGHRS, CDR2 YFSETQ. This CDR3 region has 14 residues. V gave up 3 bases and J gave up 4 bases; unmatched junction bases: 4. The source of the sample is a study of radiotherapy plus CTLA-4 blockade in lung cancer. Study-wide findings and caveats: Radiotherapy plus ipilimumab was followed by expansion in blood of tumor-derived TCR clones. Response was reportedly best predicted by early blood T cell clone dynamics, with interferon-beta.

Lung cancer patients with chemo-refractory metastatic non-small-cell disease were given focal radiation plus CTLA-4 blockade with ipilimumab. The assay was immunoSEQ multiplex PCR, and TCRdb's table has in-frame clones only and misses some. The table has about 70,000 clones, about 80% seen once; the top ten hold 8.5% to 10%. The V and J genes are TRBV5-1 and TRBJ2-3, with 8 bases aligning to TRBD2. Sample: peripheral blood, taken from a patient treated with radiotherapy plus ipilimumab. This clonotype was sampled from a human donor with non-small cell lung cancer who had a complete response to radiotherapy plus ipilimumab. CDR3 protein: CASSSGLEADTQYF. CDR3 DNA sequence: TGCGCCAGCAGCTCGGGACTAGAAGCAGATACGCAGTATTTT. Based on the CDR3 plus reference TRBV5-1 and TRBJ2-3, the full variable domain is KAGVTQTPRYLIKTRGQQVTLSCSPISGHRSVSWYQQTPGQGLQFLFEYFSETQRNKGNFPGRFSGRQFSNSRSEMNVSTLELGDSALYLCASSSGLEADTQYFGPGTRLTVL.